Listed below are T cell receptor beta chains from one sample, sequenced in a study of T cell responses to AZD1222 COVID-19 vaccine. Here immunoSEQ multiplex PCR was the method, and the copy in TCRdb shows in-frame clones only, minus some. The sample lists 150,000 or so clones, approximately 93% occurring once. This specimen was peripheral blood, taken on day 0 of AZD1222 vaccination. Source of these receptors: an adult in good health. The CDR3 runs from the conserved cysteine through the conserved F or W. D genes are given only for firm matches. The listing skips clone size in some rows; elsewhere it reads once, few, many or a size class.

j_gene: TRBJ1-2; v_gene: TRBV13; d_gene: -; abundance: -; CDR3nt: TGTGCCAGCAGCCGACCCCCAAGTAGTGGCTACACCTTC; CDR3aa: CASSRPPSSGYTF
j_gene: TRBJ2-7; v_gene: TRBV5-4; d_gene: -; abundance: -; CDR3nt: TGTGCCAGCAGCCCGGTAGATCGGGGCGAGCAGTACTTC; CDR3aa: CASSPVDRGEQYF
j_gene: TRBJ1-4; v_gene: TRBV3-1/TRBV3-2; d_gene: TRBD1; abundance: -; CDR3nt: TGTGCCAGCAGCTACGGTACGGGACAGCTGTTTTTT; CDR3aa: CASSYGTGQLFF
j_gene: TRBJ2-2; v_gene: TRBV5-1; d_gene: -; abundance: -; CDR3nt: TGCGCCAGCACGGTTGCCGGGGAGCTGTTTTTT; CDR3aa: CASTVAGELFF
j_gene: TRBJ1-2; v_gene: TRBV7-2; d_gene: -; abundance: -; CDR3nt: TGTGCCAGCAGCGCCGGGGAGAAGGGTAACTATGGCTACACCTTC; CDR3aa: CASSAGEKGNYGYTF
j_gene: TRBJ2-2; v_gene: TRBV28; d_gene: -; abundance: -; CDR3nt: TGTGCCAGCAGACCTCCCCGGTTTTACACCGGGGAGCTGTTTTTT; CDR3aa: CASRPPRFYTGELFF
j_gene: TRBJ2-7; v_gene: TRBV11-3; d_gene: -; abundance: -; CDR3nt: TGTGCCAGCAGCTTAGAGAGCCACGAGCAGTACTTC; CDR3aa: CASSLESHEQYF
j_gene: TRBJ1-6; v_gene: TRBV7-8; d_gene: TRBD1; abundance: -; CDR3nt: TGTGCCAGCAGCGCAGGGACAGGGGTAAGGACACCCCTCCACTTT; CDR3aa: CASSAGTGVRTPLHF
j_gene: TRBJ2-5; v_gene: TRBV27; d_gene: -; abundance: -; CDR3nt: TGTGCCAGCAGTCTTCCGACAGGCCGTCAAGAGACCCAGTACTTC; CDR3aa: CASSLPTGRQETQYF
j_gene: TRBJ2-3; v_gene: TRBV6-5; d_gene: -; abundance: -; CDR3nt: TGTGCCAGCATCCAGGGTGTTACGCAGTATTTT; CDR3aa: CASIQGVTQYF
j_gene: TRBJ1-1; v_gene: TRBV18; d_gene: TRBD1; abundance: -; CDR3nt: TGTGCCAGCTCACAGAACCCCGGGACAGGGGGGGAGGAAGCTTTCTTT; CDR3aa: CASSQNPGTGGEEAFF
j_gene: TRBJ1-6; v_gene: TRBV3-1/TRBV3-2; d_gene: -; abundance: once; CDR3nt: TGTGCCAGCAGCCAACCCCCCCCCGGTTCACCCCTCCACTTT; CDR3aa: CASSQPPPGSPLHF
j_gene: TRBJ1-5; v_gene: TRBV19; d_gene: -; abundance: -; CDR3nt: TGTGCCAGTAGTTTAGGTTCTAGCAATCAGCCCCAGCATTTT; CDR3aa: CASSLGSSNQPQHF
j_gene: TRBJ2-5; v_gene: TRBV6-6; d_gene: TRBD2; abundance: -; CDR3nt: TGTGCCAGCAGCAAACTAGCGGGGGGGCGTGAGACCCAGTACTTC; CDR3aa: CASSKLAGGRETQYF
j_gene: TRBJ2-3; v_gene: TRBV7-8; d_gene: -; abundance: -; CDR3nt: TGTGCCAGCAGCTTAGGTGGGGACGACACAGATACGCAGTATTTT; CDR3aa: CASSLGGDDTDTQYF